Detailed here is one TCR beta chain. Its specificity is unknown. This sample is part of a study of T cell responses to AZD1222 COVID-19 vaccine. Study-level results: Only a handful of individuals given AZD1222 were seropositive at baseline. Reports say nearly half of spike-specific TCRs go after unmutated variant regions. Donors skewed white British and female; clonal diversity was possibly underestimated.

TCRdb's copy holds only in-frame clones and misses some; the assay was immunoSEQ multiplex PCR. Of approximately 110,000 clones in the sample, nearly 90% were seen once. The germline gives CDR1 SNHLY, CDR2 FYNNEI. The CDR3 spans 13 residues. V shed 7 bases and J shed 7 bases, with 14 bases lying between them. Sequencing used peripheral blood, obtained on day 0 of AZD1222 vaccination. This TCR was recovered from an adult in good health. V is TRBV2 and J is TRBJ1-5, with D maybe TRBD1 (5 bases). The CDR3 DNA reads as TGTGCCAGCACCGGAAGGGGAGGACAGCCCCAGCATTTT. Residues: CASTGRGGQPQHF. The variable domain in full, completed from reference TRBV2 and TRBJ1-5, reads EPEVTQTPSHQVTQMGQEVILRCVPISNHLYFYWYRQILGQKVEFLVSFYNNEISEKSEIFDDQFSVERPDGSNFTLKIRSTKLEDSAMYFCASTGRGGQPQHFGDGTRLSIL.